Listed below are T cell receptor beta chains from one sample, sequenced in a study of vaccination effects on CD4 cells after COVID-19. Produced via immunoSEQ multiplex PCR; TCRdb's table is partial and in-frame only. The data show roughly 40,000 clones, approximately 67% seen once. For these receptors, no antigen is known. The sample was CD4+ T cells from PBMCs cultured without peptide, taken before COVID-19 vaccination. The receptor set was obtained from a human donor who received a COVID-19 vaccine. Each CDR3 is given with its conserved first and last residue. Clone size is stated in some rows and not others, as once, few, many or a class when expanded.

V	size	J	CDR3
TRBV28	NA	TRBJ2-7	CASTVLPGSGGTYEQYF
TRBV18	NA	TRBJ1-2	CASSSGQGGGYTF
TRBV29-1	NA	TRBJ2-2	CSVVLGPLNTGELFF
TRBV5-4	few	TRBJ2-2	CASLPGLNTGELFF
TRBV5-4	NA	TRBJ1-1	CASSLVETEAFF
TRBV3-1/TRBV3-2	few	TRBJ2-4	CASSQSVPSTQYF
TRBV19	NA	TRBJ1-2	CASSFPGTGIGYTF
TRBV5-1	few	TRBJ2-7	CASSQLTDAYEQYF
TRBV2	few	TRBJ2-6	CASKEGARAGANVLTF
TRBV6-5	NA	TRBJ1-6	CASSTEGKGPLHF
TRBV3-1/TRBV3-2	few	TRBJ2-7	CASSPRDRGLKLSYEQYF
TRBV4-1	NA	TRBJ1-5	CASSPEDRGDQPQHF
TRBV5-1	NA	TRBJ1-4	CASSLVSPNEKLFF
TRBV5-1	NA	TRBJ2-1	CASSEGTSGSNEQFF
TRBV6-5	NA	TRBJ1-2	CASTGDSDGYTF
TRBV5-6	NA	TRBJ2-7	CASSPFQGPGPYEQYF
TRBV20-1	NA	TRBJ2-7	CSAGQSYEQYF
TRBV19	NA	TRBJ1-2	CASSIPPGTGVTGYTF
TRBV2	few	TRBJ1-2	CASNDRGLPYGYTF
TRBV25-1	NA	TRBJ1-3	CASSSRTGAGNTIYF
TRBV5-5	NA	TRBJ2-7	CASRRVLGGSSYEQYF
TRBV5-6	NA	TRBJ1-5	CASSRDRGNNQPQHF
TRBV2	NA	TRBJ1-6	CASSAEGQAYTPLHF
TRBV21-1	NA	TRBJ2-7	CASSSRRDRAYVQYF
TRBV2	few	TRBJ1-5	CASRGTYSNQPQHF
TRBV6-1	NA	TRBJ2-1	CASRETSGGSYNEQFF
TRBV28	once	TRBJ1-5	CASSPGTGVVSGNQPQHF
TRBV7-9	NA	TRBJ1-2	CASSLSRTELYGYTF
TRBV2	NA	TRBJ2-1	CASSPGYEQFF
TRBV19	few	TRBJ1-1	CASTPHGAEAFF
TRBV19	NA	TRBJ2-5	CASSIVSGSLETQYF
TRBV6-1	NA	TRBJ2-3	CASSEQRGGVDTQYF
TRBV5-4	few	TRBJ1-4	CASSLQGEKLFF
TRBV6-5	few	TRBJ1-2	CASIPPSQGRSGYTF
TRBV5-4	NA	TRBJ2-3	CAISAGAGRDTQYF
TRBV2	NA	TRBJ1-1	CASSEQGVNTEAFF
TRBV24-1	NA	TRBJ1-4	CATSDPTTNEKLFF